Detailed here is one T cell receptor beta chain. The antigen remains unidentified. These data are taken from a study of CXCR3-negative and CXCR3-positive naive CD8 T cells. Whole-study findings and limits: CXCR3-expressing naive cells carried TRB CDR3s more hydrophobic than those of CXCR3-negative naive cells.

Germline CDR1 reads SGHVS; CDR2 reads FQNEAQ. The CDR3 is 17 amino acids. Carrying UMI labels, the TRB cDNA libraries were prepared through 5' RACE. TCRdb re-called the 5' RACE reads; one entry per CDR3 protein, DNA not given. The table lists about 150,000 distinct CDR3 sequences. The specimen was naive CXCR3+ CD8+ T cells from blood. Indicated subset: CD45RO-CCR7+CD27+CD95- naive CD8+ T cells expressing CXCR3 (TNR3+). This TCR was sampled from a human donor in good health. Some clones in this sample may be carry-over from other donors' samples. The J gene is TRBJ1-1, the V gene TRBV7-8. The CDR3: CASSTRTGHRETTEAFF. Full variable domain (outside the CDR3, taken from reference TRBV7-8 and TRBJ1-1): GAGVSQSPRYKVAKRGQDVALRCDPISGHVSLFWYQQALGQGPEFLTYFQNEAQLDKSGLPSDRFFAERPEGSVSTLKIQRTQQEDSAVYLCASSTRTGHRETTEAFFGQGTRLTVV.